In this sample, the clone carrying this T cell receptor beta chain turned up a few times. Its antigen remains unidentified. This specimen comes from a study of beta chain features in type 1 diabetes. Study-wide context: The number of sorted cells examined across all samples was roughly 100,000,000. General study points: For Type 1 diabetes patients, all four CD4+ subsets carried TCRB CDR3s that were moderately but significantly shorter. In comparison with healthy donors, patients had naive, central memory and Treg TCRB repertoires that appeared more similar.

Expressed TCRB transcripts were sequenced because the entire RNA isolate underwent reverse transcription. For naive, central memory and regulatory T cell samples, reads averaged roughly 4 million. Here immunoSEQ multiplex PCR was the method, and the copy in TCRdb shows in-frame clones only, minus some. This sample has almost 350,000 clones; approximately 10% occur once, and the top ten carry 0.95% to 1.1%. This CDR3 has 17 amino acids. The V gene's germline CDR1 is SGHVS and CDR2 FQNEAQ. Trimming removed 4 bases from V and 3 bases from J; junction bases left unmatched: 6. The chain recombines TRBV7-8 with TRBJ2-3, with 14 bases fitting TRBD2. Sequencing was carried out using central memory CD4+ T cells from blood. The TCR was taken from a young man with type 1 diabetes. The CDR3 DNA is TGTGCCAGCAGCTCCCCTTGGACTAGCGGGGGGACAGATACGCAGTATTTT. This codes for CASSSPWTSGGTDTQYF.